This TCR beta chain was recovered during a study of control samples from healthy donors and cancer patients. The table came from immunoSEQ multiplex PCR; TCRdb's copy has only in-frame clones and leaves some out. This repertoire shows roughly 130,000 clones, around nine tenths found once; its top ten account for more than 2%. V lost 4 bases and J lost 0, with 16 bases in between. This CDR3 contains 18 residues. Per the germline V gene, CDR1 is LGHNA and CDR2 is YSLEER. The receptor comes from a man younger than 35 in good health. The specimen sequenced was blood. The genes are TRBV4-3 and TRBJ1-6; the D gene is possibly TRBD1 (5 bases). CDR3 sequence (DNA): TGCGCCAGCAGCCCAGGACGGGTTCAGGGCTCCTATAATTCACCCCTCCACTTT. It specifies CASSPGRVQGSYNSPLHF.